A selection of T cell receptor beta chains follows, all from one sample in a study of T cells in localized non-small cell lung cancer. Using immunoSEQ multiplex PCR, the repertoire was profiled, and TCRdb retains in-frame clones only, with some absent. The data contain over 70,000 clones, 86% of them singletons. The sample was peripheral blood, taken before any cancer treatment. All receptors derive from a male donor older than 55 with stage III squamous cell lung carcinoma. The CDR3 runs from the conserved cysteine through the conserved F or W. A D gene is named only where the DNA matches it firmly. Size values are once, few and many counts, or a class for expanded clones, and some rows have none.

d_call: TRBD2
cdr3_length: 14
clone_size: -
j_call: TRBJ2-2
v_call: TRBV5-1
cdr3_aa: CASSLPSGAGELFF
cdr3_nt: TGCGCCAGCAGCTTGCCTAGCGGGGCCGGGGAGCTGTTTTTT

d_call: TRBD1
cdr3_length: 11
clone_size: -
j_call: TRBJ1-2
v_call: TRBV20-1
cdr3_aa: CSAPGQGSYTF
cdr3_nt: TGCAGTGCTCCGGGACAGGGTAGCTACACCTTC

d_call: -
cdr3_length: 14
clone_size: -
j_call: TRBJ2-5
v_call: TRBV5-6
cdr3_aa: CASSLLDQAETQYF
cdr3_nt: TGTGCCAGCAGCTTATTAGACCAGGCAGAGACCCAGTACTTC

d_call: TRBD1
cdr3_length: 16
clone_size: -
j_call: TRBJ2-5
v_call: TRBV5-1
cdr3_aa: CASSLSPTGGGETQYF
cdr3_nt: TGCGCCAGCAGCTTGAGTCCGACAGGGGGTGGGGAGACCCAGTACTTC

d_call: -
cdr3_length: 12
clone_size: -
j_call: TRBJ1-5
v_call: TRBV10-2
cdr3_aa: CASLYSNQPQHF
cdr3_nt: TGCGCCAGCCTTTATAGCAATCAGCCCCAGCATTTT

d_call: TRBD1
cdr3_length: 13
clone_size: -
j_call: TRBJ2-3
v_call: TRBV30
cdr3_aa: CAQDSGGRDTQYF
cdr3_nt: TGTGCCCAGGATTCAGGGGGCAGAGATACGCAGTATTTT

d_call: -
cdr3_length: 12
clone_size: -
j_call: TRBJ1-1
v_call: TRBV30
cdr3_aa: CAAGDWNTEAFF
cdr3_nt: TGTGCTGCAGGAGACTGGAACACTGAAGCTTTCTTT

d_call: TRBD1
cdr3_length: 14
clone_size: -
j_call: TRBJ1-6
v_call: TRBV10-2
cdr3_aa: CASRQDRGNSPLHF
cdr3_nt: TGCGCCAGCCGACAAGACAGGGGAAATTCACCCCTCCACTTT

d_call: TRBD1
cdr3_length: 16
clone_size: -
j_call: TRBJ2-7
v_call: TRBV11-2
cdr3_aa: CASSLQDAGQGYEQYF
cdr3_nt: TGTGCCAGCAGCTTACAGGATGCGGGACAGGGGTACGAGCAGTACTTC

d_call: -
cdr3_length: 13
clone_size: -
j_call: TRBJ1-1
v_call: TRBV7-6
cdr3_aa: CASSLGPSTEAFF
cdr3_nt: TGTGCCAGCAGCCTAGGACCCAGCACTGAAGCTTTCTTT

d_call: TRBD2
cdr3_length: 15
clone_size: few
j_call: TRBJ2-3
v_call: TRBV2
cdr3_aa: CASSDSGVGTDTQYF
cdr3_nt: TGTGCCAGCAGTGACAGCGGGGTGGGCACAGATACGCAGTATTTT

d_call: TRBD2
cdr3_length: 15
clone_size: -
j_call: TRBJ2-1
v_call: TRBV5-6
cdr3_aa: CASSAGLAGGNEQFF
cdr3_nt: TGTGCCAGCAGCGCGGGACTAGCGGGCGGCAATGAGCAGTTCTTC

d_call: -
cdr3_length: 13
clone_size: -
j_call: TRBJ2-2
v_call: TRBV5-1
cdr3_aa: CASSLGVSGELFF
cdr3_nt: TGCGCCAGCAGCTTGGGGGTCAGCGGGGAGCTGTTTTTT

d_call: TRBD2
cdr3_length: 19
clone_size: -
j_call: TRBJ2-1
v_call: TRBV11-2
cdr3_aa: CASSSEVTLAGGPDNEQFF
cdr3_nt: TGTGCCAGCAGCTCCGAGGTGACGCTAGCGGGGGGGCCTGACAATGAGCAGTTCTTC

d_call: TRBD1
cdr3_length: 15
clone_size: few
j_call: TRBJ1-1
v_call: TRBV9
cdr3_aa: CASSAATGGNTEAFF
cdr3_nt: TGTGCCAGCAGCGCCGCTACAGGGGGCAACACTGAAGCTTTCTTT